Detailed here is one TCR beta chain. This specimen belongs to a study of blood T cell repertoires in COVID-19. Turning to the study itself: The cDNA or gDNA used as material had been derived from T cells, B-cell-depleted T cells, or PBMCs.

Authors' data handling: Quantification of nucleated cells was approximated via reference gene primer amplification. Some clones are missing from TCRdb's copy, which holds only in-frame ones; the method was immunoSEQ multiplex PCR. The V and J calls and the clone size are those of that table, but D and trimming were determined from the DNA. This table has roughly 18,000 clones, 89% appearing once. The V end lost 1 base, the J end lost 1 base, and 10 bases lay between the germline ends. CDR3 length: 15 amino acids. The germline CDR1 and CDR2 sequences are SGHDN and FVKESK. J is TRBJ1-1 and V is TRBV14; TRBD1 might be the D (5 bases). This receptor was obtained from a man aged 60 to 69 with active COVID-19. The material sequenced was peripheral blood. This chain's CDR3 is CASSQGLGGNTEAFF. CDR3 nucleotides: TGTGCCAGCAGCCAAGGGTTGGGGGGGAACACTGAAGCTTTCTTT.